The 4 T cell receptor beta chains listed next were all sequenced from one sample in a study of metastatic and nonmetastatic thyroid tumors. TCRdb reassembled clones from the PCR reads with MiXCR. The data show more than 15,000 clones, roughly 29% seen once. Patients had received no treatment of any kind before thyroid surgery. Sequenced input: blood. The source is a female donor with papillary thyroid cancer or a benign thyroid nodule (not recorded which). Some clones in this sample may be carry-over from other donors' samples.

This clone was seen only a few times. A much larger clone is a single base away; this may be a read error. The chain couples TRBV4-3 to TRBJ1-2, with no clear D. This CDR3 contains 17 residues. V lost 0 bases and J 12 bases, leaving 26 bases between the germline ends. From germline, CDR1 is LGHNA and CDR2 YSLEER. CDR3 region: CASSQDRGREGVGGNTF. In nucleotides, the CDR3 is TGCGCCAGCAGCCAAGATCGGGGTCGGGAGGGAGTCGGCGGCAACACCTTC.

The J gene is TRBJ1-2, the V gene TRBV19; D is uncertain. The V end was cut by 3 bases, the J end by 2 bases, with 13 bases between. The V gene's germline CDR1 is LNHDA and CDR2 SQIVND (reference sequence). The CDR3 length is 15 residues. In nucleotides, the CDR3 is TGTGCCAGTAGTATTAATCCGGTTGCGAACTATGGCTACACCTTC. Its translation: CASSINPVANYGYTF. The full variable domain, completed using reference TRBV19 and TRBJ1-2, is DGGITQSPKYLFRKEGQNVTLSCEQNLNHDAMYWYRQDPGQGLRLIYYSQIVNDFQKGDIAEGYSVSREKKESFPLTVTSAQKNPTAFYLCASSINPVANYGYTFGSGTRLTVV.

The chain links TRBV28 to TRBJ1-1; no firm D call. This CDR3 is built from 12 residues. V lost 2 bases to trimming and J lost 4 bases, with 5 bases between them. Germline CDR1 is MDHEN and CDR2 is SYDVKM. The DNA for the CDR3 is TGTGCCAGCAGTTTAAAGCTCACTGAAGCTTTCTTT. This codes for CASSLKLTEAFF.

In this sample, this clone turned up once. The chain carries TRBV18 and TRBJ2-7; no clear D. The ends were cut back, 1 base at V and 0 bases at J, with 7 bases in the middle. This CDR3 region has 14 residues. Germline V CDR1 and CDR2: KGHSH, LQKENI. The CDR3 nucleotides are TGTGCCAGCTCACCACACGTCCACTCCTACGAGCAGTACTTC. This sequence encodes CASSPHVHSYEQYF.